Below, 18 T cell receptor beta chains from the same sample are listed, as sequenced in a study of T cell repertoires in cytomegalovirus infection. TCRdb independently ran MiXCR on the reads; one entry per CDR3 protein. The table shows about 920,000 distinct CDR3 sequences, with around a third occurring only once. These receptors have no identified antigens. Sample: cultured CD8+ T cells from PBMCs, taken from culture after CMV antigen stimulation. All receptors come from a human donor in good health (CMV status not recorded). Some clones in this sample may be carry-over from other donors' samples.

The V call is TRBV20-1, the J call TRBJ1-2; TRBD1 might be the D (5 bases). The CDR3 has 17 residues. CDR1 is DFQATT and CDR2 is SNEGSKA in the germline V gene (reference sequence). V gave up 0 bases and J gave up 0 bases, with 17 bases separating them. The CDR3 DNA reads TGCAGTGCTAGAGATCCCCGACAGCCGATATCTAACTATGGCTACACCTTC. Translation gives CSARDPRQPISNYGYTF.

The rearrangement uses TRBV19 and TRBJ1-4; weak D call: TRBD1 (6 bases). This CDR3 has 17 amino acids. Germline lookup yields CDR1 LNHDA and CDR2 SQIVND (reference sequence). The V gene lost 3 bases and the J gene lost 2 bases, with 16 bases spanning the gap. CDR3 amino acids: CASSMTPWTVTNEKLFF. In DNA, the CDR3 is TGTGCCAGTAGTATGACACCCTGGACAGTTACTAATGAAAAACTGTTTTTT.

This chain links TRBV12-3 or TRBV12-4 with TRBJ2-7; D is possibly TRBD1 (6 bases). This CDR3 has 13 amino acids. Trimming stripped 2 bases from V and 5 bases from J, with 10 bases between. CDR3 DNA: TGTGCCAGCAGTTTACTGGGACACCACGAGCAGTACTTC. Translation gives CASSLLGHHEQYF.

The chain couples TRBV10-3 to TRBJ1-6; unclear D gene. V shed 4 bases and J shed 0 bases, with 13 bases lying between them. This CDR3 is built from 17 residues. The germline V gene has CDR1 ENHRY and CDR2 SYGVKD. The chain's CDR3 is CAISVFPSFSYNSPLHF. The CDR3, as DNA: TGTGCCATCAGTGTCTTCCCCAGCTTCTCCTATAATTCACCCCTCCACTTT.

This clonotype was seen a few times. The V and J genes are TRBV10-3 and TRBJ1-1; TRBD1 is a possible D gene (5 bases). CDR1 is ENHRY, CDR2 SYGVKD, per germline. V was cut by 7 bases and J by 0 bases, with 12 bases left in between. The CDR3 spans 14 residues. CDR3: CAIKSGVMNTEAFF. The CDR3 DNA reads TGTGCCATCAAATCGGGGGTAATGAACACTGAAGCTTTCTTT.

There are many counts of this clonotype. The chain employs TRBV7-9 and TRBJ2-3, with D possibly TRBD1 on 6 matching bases. The V end was cut by 7 bases, the J end by 4 bases, with 18 bases between. This CDR3 spans 15 amino acids. Per germline, CDR1 SEHNR and CDR2 FQNEAQ (reference sequence). The CDR3 reads CASIRGAGVPDTQYF. The DNA for the CDR3 is TGTGCCAGCATCCGAGGCGCAGGGGTCCCAGATACGCAGTATTTT. Drawing the rest from reference TRBV7-9 and TRBJ2-3, the complete variable domain is DTGVSQNPRHKITKRGQNVTFRCDPISEHNRLYWYRQTLGQGPEFLTYFQNEAQLEKSRLLSDRFSAERPKGSFSTLEIQRTEQGDSAMYLCASIRGAGVPDTQYFGPGTRLTVL.

This clonotype was seen at least ten times. The chain recombines TRBV6-2 or TRBV6-3 with TRBJ2-5; TRBD2 agrees at 7 bases. CDR3 length: 19 residues. Germline V lookup: CDR1 MNHEY, CDR2 SVGEGT. The V gene end was trimmed by 0 bases and the J gene end by 5 bases; junction bases not matched to a gene: 18. CDR3 loop: CASSYSPGTTHTGKETQYF. DNA for the CDR3: TGTGCCAGCAGTTACTCTCCCGGGACTACCCATACGGGGAAGGAGACCCAGTACTTC.

J is TRBJ2-2 and V is TRBV7-6; tentatively, D is TRBD1 (6 bases). V dropped 3 bases and J dropped 0 bases, with 23 bases sitting between them. The CDR3 extends over 20 amino acids. CDR1 SGHVS and CDR2 FNYEAQ come from the germline V gene. The CDR3, as DNA: TGTGCCAGCAGCTTCCCCGTTCCAAACAGGGCACCGCCGAACACCGGGGAGCTGTTTTTT. Its protein product is CASSFPVPNRAPPNTGELFF.

This chain uses TRBV14 with TRBJ2-7; D uncertain. CDR1 is SGHDN and CDR2 is FVKESK in the germline V gene. This CDR3 is built from 14 residues. V lost 1 base, J lost 2 bases, and 9 bases lay in between. CDR3 sequence reads: CASSQAGFTYEQYF. In DNA form, the CDR3 reads TGTGCCAGCAGCCAAGCGGGCTTTACCTACGAGCAGTACTTC.

This clonotype was counted at least ten times. The chain uses TRBV7-2 and TRBJ2-1, with 8 nucleotides matching TRBD1. Germline CDR1 reads SGHTA; CDR2 reads FQGNSA. V gave up 3 bases and J gave up 3 bases; unmatched junction bases: 4. The CDR3 covers 15 residues. The CDR3 loop reads CASSFGTGHYNEQFF. The CDR3 DNA sequence: TGTGCCAGCAGCTTTGGGACAGGACACTACAATGAGCAGTTCTTC.

The CDR3 DNA is TGTGCCAGCAGTTACTCTCTGACCAGCCAAGAGACCCAGTACTTC. It specifies CASSYSLTSQETQYF. This chain connects TRBV6-2 or TRBV6-3 to TRBJ2-5; no definite D call. The CDR3 length is 15 residues. Germline V lookup: CDR1 MNHEY, CDR2 SVGEGT. The V gene lost 0 bases and the J gene lost 1 base, with 9 bases spanning the gap.

This clonotype has a handful of counts. The chain couples TRBV6-2 or TRBV6-3 to TRBJ2-2, with D maybe TRBD1 (5 bases). V gave up 3 bases and J gave up 0 bases, with 17 bases separating them. This CDR3 contains 18 residues. From germline, CDR1 is MNHEY and CDR2 SVGEGT. The CDR3 DNA sequence: TGTGCCAGCAGTTATGAGATGGGGCTTTACGCGAACACCGGGGAGCTGTTTTTT. Protein sequence: CASSYEMGLYANTGELFF.

This clonotype was counted between two and nine times. The genes are TRBV7-9 and TRBJ2-7; D perhaps matches TRBD2 (6 bases). CDR1 and CDR2 (germline): SEHNR, FQNEAQ (reference sequence). V shed 5 bases and J shed 0 bases, with 14 bases lying between them. The CDR3 loop spans 15 amino acids. DNA for the CDR3: TGTGCCAGCAGCCCCGGAGTAGCGGTCTCCTACGAGCAGTACTTC. Translated: CASSPGVAVSYEQYF.

CDR3 in DNA: TGTGCCAGCAGTAACAGGGGAGCCAAAAACATTCAGTACTTC. Its protein product is CASSNRGAKNIQYF. The chain carries TRBV6-1 and TRBJ2-4; TRBD1 aligns across 7 bases. The germline V gene encodes CDR1 MNHNS and CDR2 SASEGT. V lost 5 bases to trimming and J lost 0 bases; unmatched junction nucleotides: 1. This CDR3 comprises 14 residues.

The chain is built from TRBV10-3 and TRBJ1-1, with D tentatively TRBD1 (5 bases). Trimming removed 8 bases from V and 0 bases from J, with 13 bases in between. The CDR3 length is 14 residues. Germline lookup yields CDR1 ENHRY and CDR2 SYGVKD. The CDR3 here is CAIGGVAMNTEAFF. CDR3 DNA: TGTGCCATCGGAGGGGTAGCAATGAACACTGAAGCTTTCTTT.

This clonotype was detected only a few times. The rearrangement joins TRBV6-5 to TRBJ2-1, with 11 bases aligning to TRBD2. The CDR3 length is 15 residues. Germline loops: CDR1 MNHEY, CDR2 SVGAGI. With 6 bases clipped from V and 6 bases from J, the junction kept 7 bases outside the gene matches. The CDR3 DNA reads TGTGCCAGCAGAACTACTAGCGGGGGCCTCAATGAGCAGTTCTTC. Translating gives CASRTTSGGLNEQFF.

In its sample, this clonotype was seen once. The chain employs TRBV27 and TRBJ2-3, with D possibly called TRBD1 or TRBD2 (6 bases each). V was trimmed by 6 bases and J by 4 bases, leaving 14 bases between them. The germline CDR1 and CDR2 sequences are MNHEY and SMNVEV (reference sequence). The CDR3 totals 14 residues. CDR3 nucleotide sequence: TGTGCCAGCAGCCGGGGGCAGCGTTCAGATACGCAGTATTTT. Its protein product is CASSRGQRSDTQYF.

Concerning this clonotype: A much larger clone lies one base from this, so it may be a read error. The V and J genes are TRBV27 and TRBJ1-2; 7 bases map to TRBD1. There are 15 residues in the CDR3. Per germline, CDR1 MNHEY and CDR2 SMNVEV (reference sequence). The CDR3 reads CANSFIGGAGYGYTF. The CDR3 bases are TGTGCCAACAGTTTTATAGGGGGCGCTGGATATGGCTACACCTTC.